This T cell receptor beta chain is from a study of cytomegalovirus exposure and HLA in healthy donors. PCR involved 60 Vbeta and 13 Jbeta primers. TCRdb's copy holds only in-frame clones and misses some; the assay was immunoSEQ multiplex PCR. The data contain 90,000 to 150,000 clones, over 65% of them singletons. This CDR3 has 13 amino acids. The V gene lost 4 bases and the J gene lost 1 base, with 7 bases spanning the gap. Germline CDR1 SNHLY, CDR2 FYNNEI. A note on this clone: Its antigen remains unknown.

General study results and limits: TCR beta chains numbering more than 150 were designated cytomegalovirus-associated. In vitro testing confirmed a few CMV-associated chains as specific for CMV antigens. A missense variant in DCLRE1C was later tied to TCR beta V- and J-gene trimming.

Sequenced: PBMCs. This rearrangement joins TRBV2 to TRBJ2-5, with D hard to call. This TCR derives from a woman aged 50 to 65 in good health and CMV-seropositive. The CDR3, as DNA: TGTGCCAGCAGTGTCATCAGCCAAGAGACCCAGTACTTC. Amino acids: CASSVISQETQYF.